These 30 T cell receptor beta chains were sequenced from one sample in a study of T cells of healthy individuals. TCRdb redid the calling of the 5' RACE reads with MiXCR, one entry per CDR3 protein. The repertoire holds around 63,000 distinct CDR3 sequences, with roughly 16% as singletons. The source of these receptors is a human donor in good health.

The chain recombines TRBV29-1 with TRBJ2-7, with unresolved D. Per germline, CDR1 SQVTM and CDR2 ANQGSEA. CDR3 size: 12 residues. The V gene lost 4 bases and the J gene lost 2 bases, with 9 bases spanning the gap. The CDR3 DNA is TGCAGCGTTGTAGACTCCACCTACGAGCAGTACTTC. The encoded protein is CSVVDSTYEQYF.

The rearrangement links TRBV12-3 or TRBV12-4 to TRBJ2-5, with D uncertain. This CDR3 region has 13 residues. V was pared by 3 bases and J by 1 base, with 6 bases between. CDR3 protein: CASSFGPQETQYF. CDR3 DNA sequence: TGTGCCAGCAGTTTCGGTCCCCAAGAGACCCAGTACTTC.

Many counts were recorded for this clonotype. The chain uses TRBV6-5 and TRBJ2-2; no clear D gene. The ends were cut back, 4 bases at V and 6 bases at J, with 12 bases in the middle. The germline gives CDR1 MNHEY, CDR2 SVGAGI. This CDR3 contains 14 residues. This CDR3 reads CASSSHGPAGELFF. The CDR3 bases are TGTGCCAGCAGTTCCCACGGGCCGGCCGGGGAGCTGTTTTTT.

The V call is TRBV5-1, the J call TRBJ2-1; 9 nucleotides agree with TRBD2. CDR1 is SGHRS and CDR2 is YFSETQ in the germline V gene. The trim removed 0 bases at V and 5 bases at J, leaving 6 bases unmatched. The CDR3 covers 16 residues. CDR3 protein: CASSLVPSGTNNEQFF. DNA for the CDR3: TGCGCCAGCAGCTTGGTTCCTAGCGGGACCAACAATGAGCAGTTCTTC.

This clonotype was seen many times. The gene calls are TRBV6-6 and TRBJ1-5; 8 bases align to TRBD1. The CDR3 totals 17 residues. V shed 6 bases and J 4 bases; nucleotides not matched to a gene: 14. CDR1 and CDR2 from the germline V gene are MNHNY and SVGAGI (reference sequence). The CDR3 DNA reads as TGTGCCAGCAGGGAGGGAGGAGACTGGACAGGGAATCAGCCCCAGCATTTT. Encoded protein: CASREGGDWTGNQPQHF.

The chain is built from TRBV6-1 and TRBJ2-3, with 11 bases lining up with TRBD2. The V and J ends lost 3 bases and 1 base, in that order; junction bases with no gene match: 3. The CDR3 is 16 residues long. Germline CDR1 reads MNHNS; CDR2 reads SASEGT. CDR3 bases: TGTGCCAGCAGTGAGCTAGCGGGGGGCCGCACAGATACGCAGTATTTT. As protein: CASSELAGGRTDTQYF.

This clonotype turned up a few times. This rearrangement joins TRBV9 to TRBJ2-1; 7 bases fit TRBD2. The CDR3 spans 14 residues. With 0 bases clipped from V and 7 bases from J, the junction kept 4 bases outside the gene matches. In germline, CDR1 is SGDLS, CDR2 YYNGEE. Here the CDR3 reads CASSVVPAGNEQFF. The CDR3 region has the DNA TGTGCCAGCAGCGTAGTCCCAGCGGGGAATGAGCAGTTCTTC.

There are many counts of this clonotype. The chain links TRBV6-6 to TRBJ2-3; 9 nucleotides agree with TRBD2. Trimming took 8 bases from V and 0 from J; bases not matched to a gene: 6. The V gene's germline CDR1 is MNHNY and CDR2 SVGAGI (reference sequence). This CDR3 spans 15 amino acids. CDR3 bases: TGTGCCAGCGGATTAGCGGGGGCGAGCACAGATACGCAGTATTTT. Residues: CASGLAGASTDTQYF.

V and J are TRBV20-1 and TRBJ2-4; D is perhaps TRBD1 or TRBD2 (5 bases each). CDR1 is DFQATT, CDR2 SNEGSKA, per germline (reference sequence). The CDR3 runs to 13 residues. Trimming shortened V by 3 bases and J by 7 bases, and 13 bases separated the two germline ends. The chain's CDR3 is CSARPRGGNIQYF. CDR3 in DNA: TGCAGTGCTAGGCCCCGGGGCGGGAACATTCAGTACTTC.

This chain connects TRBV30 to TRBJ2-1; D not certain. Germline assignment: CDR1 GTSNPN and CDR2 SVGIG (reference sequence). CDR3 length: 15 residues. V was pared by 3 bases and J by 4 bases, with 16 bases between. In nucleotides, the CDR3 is TGTGCCTGGAGCCTTAGAGACCCACCATACAATGAGCAGTTCTTC. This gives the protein CAWSLRDPPYNEQFF.

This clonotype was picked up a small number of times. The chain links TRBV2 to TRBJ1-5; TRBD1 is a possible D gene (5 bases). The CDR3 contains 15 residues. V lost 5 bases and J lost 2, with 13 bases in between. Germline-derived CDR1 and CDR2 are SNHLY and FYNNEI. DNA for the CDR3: TGTGCCAGCAGTTCGACGGGGCTTGGCAATCAGCCCCAGCATTTT. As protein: CASSSTGLGNQPQHF.

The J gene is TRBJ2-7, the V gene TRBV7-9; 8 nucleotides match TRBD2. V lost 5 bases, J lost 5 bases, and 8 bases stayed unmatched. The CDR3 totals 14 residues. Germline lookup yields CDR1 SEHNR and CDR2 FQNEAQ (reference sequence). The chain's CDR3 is CASSLSGMIDEQYF. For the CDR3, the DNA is TGTGCCAGCAGCCTTAGCGGGATGATCGACGAGCAGTACTTC.

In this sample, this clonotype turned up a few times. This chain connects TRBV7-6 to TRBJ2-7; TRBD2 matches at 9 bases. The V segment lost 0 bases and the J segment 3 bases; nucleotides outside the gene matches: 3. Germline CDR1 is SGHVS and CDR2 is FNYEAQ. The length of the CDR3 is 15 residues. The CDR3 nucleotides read TGTGCCAGCAGCTTAGCTAGCGGGGGCGTCTACGAGCAGTACTTC. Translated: CASSLASGGVYEQYF.

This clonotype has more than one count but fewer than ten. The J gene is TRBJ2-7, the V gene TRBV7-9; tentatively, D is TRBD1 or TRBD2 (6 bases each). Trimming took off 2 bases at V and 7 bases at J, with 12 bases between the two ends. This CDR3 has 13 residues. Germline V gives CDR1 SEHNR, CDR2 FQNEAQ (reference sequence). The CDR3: CASSLLGGREQYF. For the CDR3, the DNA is TGTGCCAGCAGCTTACTCGGGGGCCGGGAGCAGTACTTC.

The CDR3: CASSFLGGGNEQFF. Written as DNA, the CDR3 is TGTGCCAGCAGCTTTTTAGGGGGGGGGAATGAGCAGTTCTTC. The rearrangement uses TRBV5-4 and TRBJ2-1; D is possibly TRBD2 (7 bases). V lost 2 bases, J lost 7 bases, and 13 bases lay in between. The CDR3 has 14 residues. Germline values: CDR1 SGHNT, CDR2 YYREEE (reference sequence).

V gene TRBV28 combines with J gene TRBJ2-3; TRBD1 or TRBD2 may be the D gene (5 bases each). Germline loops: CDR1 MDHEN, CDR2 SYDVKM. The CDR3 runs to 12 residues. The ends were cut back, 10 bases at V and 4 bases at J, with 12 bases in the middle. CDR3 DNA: TGTGCCACCCAGGGAGACTCAGATACGCAGTATTTT. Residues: CATQGDSDTQYF.

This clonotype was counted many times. CDR3 protein: CASSYGPPLGEQYF. In DNA form, the CDR3 reads TGCGCCAGCAGCTATGGGCCCCCGTTGGGCGAGCAGTACTTC. The chain couples TRBV5-1 to TRBJ2-7; D is ambiguous. This CDR3 spans 14 amino acids. V was cut by 3 bases and J by 6 bases, with 16 bases left in between. Germline-derived CDR1 and CDR2 are SGHRS and YFSETQ.

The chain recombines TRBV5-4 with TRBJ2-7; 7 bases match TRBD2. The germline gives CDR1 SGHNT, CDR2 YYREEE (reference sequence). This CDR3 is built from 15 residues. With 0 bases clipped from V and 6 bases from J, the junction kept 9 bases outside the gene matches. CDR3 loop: CASSLAGLGASEQYF. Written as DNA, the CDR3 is TGTGCCAGCAGCTTGGCCGGACTAGGAGCGAGCGAGCAGTACTTC.

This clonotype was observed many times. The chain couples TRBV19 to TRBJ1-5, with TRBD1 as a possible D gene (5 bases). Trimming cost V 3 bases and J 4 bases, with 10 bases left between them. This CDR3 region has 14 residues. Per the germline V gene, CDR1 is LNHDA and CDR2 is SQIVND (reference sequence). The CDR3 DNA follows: TGTGCCAGTAGTATGAGGGGTCCAAATCAGCCCCAGCATTTT. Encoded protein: CASSMRGPNQPQHF.

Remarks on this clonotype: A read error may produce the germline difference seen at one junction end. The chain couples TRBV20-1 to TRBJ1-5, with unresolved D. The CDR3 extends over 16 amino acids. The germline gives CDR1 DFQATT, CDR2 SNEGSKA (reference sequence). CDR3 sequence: CSAREPGGRFNQPQHF. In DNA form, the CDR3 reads TGCAGTGCTCGAGAACCGGGCGGACGCTTCAATCAGCCCCAGCATTTT.

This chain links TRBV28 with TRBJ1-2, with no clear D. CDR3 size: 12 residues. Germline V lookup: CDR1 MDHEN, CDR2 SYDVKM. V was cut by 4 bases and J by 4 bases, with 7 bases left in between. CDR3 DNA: TGTGCCAGCAGTTCCAGTTCCTATGGCTACACCTTC. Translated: CASSSSSYGYTF.

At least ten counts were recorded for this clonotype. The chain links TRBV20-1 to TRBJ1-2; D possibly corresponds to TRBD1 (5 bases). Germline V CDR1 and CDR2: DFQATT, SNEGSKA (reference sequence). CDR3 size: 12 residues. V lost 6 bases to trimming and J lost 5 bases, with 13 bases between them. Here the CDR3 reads CSASKRTYGYTF. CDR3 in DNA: TGCAGTGCGAGTAAAAGGACATATGGCTACACCTTC.

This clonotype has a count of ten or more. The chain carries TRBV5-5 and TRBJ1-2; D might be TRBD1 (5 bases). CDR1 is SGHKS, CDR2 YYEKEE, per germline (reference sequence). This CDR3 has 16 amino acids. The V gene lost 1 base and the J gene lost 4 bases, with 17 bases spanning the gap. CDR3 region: CASSLSGSGDGYGYTF. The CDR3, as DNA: TGTGCCAGCAGCTTGTCAGGGTCGGGGGATGGCTATGGCTACACCTTC.

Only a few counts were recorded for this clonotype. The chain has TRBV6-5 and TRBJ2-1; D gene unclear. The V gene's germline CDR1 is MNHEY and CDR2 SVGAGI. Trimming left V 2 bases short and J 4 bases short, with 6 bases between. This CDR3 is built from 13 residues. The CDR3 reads CASSYGRYNEQFF. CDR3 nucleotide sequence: TGTGCCAGCAGTTACGGTAGATACAATGAGCAGTTCTTC.

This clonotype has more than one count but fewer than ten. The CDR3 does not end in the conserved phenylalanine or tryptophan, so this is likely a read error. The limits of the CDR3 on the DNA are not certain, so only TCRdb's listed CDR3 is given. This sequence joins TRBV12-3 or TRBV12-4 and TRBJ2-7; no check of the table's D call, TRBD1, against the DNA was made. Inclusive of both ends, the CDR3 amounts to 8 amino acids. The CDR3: CASSGEGL.

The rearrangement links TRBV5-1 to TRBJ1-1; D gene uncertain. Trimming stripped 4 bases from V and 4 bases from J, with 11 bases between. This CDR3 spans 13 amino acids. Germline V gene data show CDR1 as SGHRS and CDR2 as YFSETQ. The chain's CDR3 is CASSPDKPTEAFF. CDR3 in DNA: TGCGCCAGCAGCCCCGACAAGCCCACTGAAGCTTTCTTT.

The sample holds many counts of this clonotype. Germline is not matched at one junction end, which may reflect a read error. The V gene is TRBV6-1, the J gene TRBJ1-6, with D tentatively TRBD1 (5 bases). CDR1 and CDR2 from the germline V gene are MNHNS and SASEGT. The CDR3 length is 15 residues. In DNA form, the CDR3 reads TGTGCCAGCAGCGAACTAAACCGGGGCCGTTCAACCCTCCACTTT. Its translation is CASSELNRGRSTLHF.

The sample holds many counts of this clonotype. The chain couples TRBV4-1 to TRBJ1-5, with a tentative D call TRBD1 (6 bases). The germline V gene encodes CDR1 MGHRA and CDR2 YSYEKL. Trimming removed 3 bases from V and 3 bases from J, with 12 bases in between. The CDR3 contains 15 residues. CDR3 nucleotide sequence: TGCGCCAGCAGCCATTCGGGGGCTTTCAATCAGCCCCAGCATTTT. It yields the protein CASSHSGAFNQPQHF.

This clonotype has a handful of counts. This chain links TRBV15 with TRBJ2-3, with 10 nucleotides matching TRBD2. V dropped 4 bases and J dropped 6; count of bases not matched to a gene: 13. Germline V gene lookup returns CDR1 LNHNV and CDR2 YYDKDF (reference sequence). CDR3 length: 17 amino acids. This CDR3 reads CATSKGLAGAWHDTQYF. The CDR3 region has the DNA TGTGCCACCAGCAAAGGGCTAGCGGGAGCTTGGCATGATACGCAGTATTTT.

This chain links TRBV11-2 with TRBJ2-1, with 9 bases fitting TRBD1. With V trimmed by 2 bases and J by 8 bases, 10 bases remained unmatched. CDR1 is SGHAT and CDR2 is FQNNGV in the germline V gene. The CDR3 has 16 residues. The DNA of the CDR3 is TGTGCCAGCAGCTTATCTGGGACAGGGTTTGGGGATGAGCAGTTCTTC. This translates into CASSLSGTGFGDEQFF.